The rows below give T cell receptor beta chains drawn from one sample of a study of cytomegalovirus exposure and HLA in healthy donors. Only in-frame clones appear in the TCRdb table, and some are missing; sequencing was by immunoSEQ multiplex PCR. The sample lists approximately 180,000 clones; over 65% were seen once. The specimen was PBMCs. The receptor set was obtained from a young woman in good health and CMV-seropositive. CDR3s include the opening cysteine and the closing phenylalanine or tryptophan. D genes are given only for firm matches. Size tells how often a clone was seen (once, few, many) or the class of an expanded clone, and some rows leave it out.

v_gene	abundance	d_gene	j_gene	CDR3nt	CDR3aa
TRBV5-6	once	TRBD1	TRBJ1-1	TGTGCCAGCAGCGTACAGGGGACGGTGAACACTGAAGCTTTCTTT	CASSVQGTVNTEAFF
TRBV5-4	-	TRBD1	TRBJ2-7	TGTGCCAGCAGCCCCTCCGGGACAGGGTTGAACGAGCAGTACTTC	CASSPSGTGLNEQYF
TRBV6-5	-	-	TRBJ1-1	TGTGCCAGCAGATCCGGACAGCGCAAGTGGGCTTTCTTT	CASRSGQRKWAFF
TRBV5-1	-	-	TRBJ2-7	TGCGCCAGCAGCTTGTCCCCCGCCTACGAGCAGTACTTC	CASSLSPAYEQYF
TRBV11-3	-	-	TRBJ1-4	TGTGCCAGCAGTTCCACAGCCAAGATTGAAAAACTGTTTTTT	CASSSTAKIEKLFF
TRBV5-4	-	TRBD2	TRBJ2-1	TGTGCCGGGACTAGCGGGACTTCCTACAATGAGCAGTTCTTC	CAGTSGTSYNEQFF
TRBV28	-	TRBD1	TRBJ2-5	TGTGCCAGCAGTGACCAACAGGGGGGAAGGGAGACCCAGTACTTC	CASSDQQGGRETQYF
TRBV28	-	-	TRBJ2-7	TGTGCCAGCACCTCCAGGGGTCCCCAATCCTACGAGCAGTACTTC	CASTSRGPQSYEQYF
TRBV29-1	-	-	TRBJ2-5	TGCAGCGTTGATCCGACAGGTCAAGAGACCCAGTACTTC	CSVDPTGQETQYF
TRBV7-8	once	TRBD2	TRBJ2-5	TGTGCCAGCAGCTTACGGGTGGCGGGAGGTAAATCCGAGACCCAGTACTTC	CASSLRVAGGKSETQYF
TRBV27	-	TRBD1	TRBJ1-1	TGTGCCAGCAGTTTCCTTGGACAGGGCCCGAGGGACACTGAAGCTTTCTTT	CASSFLGQGPRDTEAFF
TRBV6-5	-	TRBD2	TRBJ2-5	TGTGCCAGCAGTTTAGCGGGAGGGGAACAAGAGACCCAGTACTTC	CASSLAGGEQETQYF
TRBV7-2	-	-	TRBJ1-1	TGTGCCAGCAGTCCCCGGCCGGACAGGAACACTGAAGCTTTCTTT	CASSPRPDRNTEAFF
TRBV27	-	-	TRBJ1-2	TGTGCCAGCAGTTTATCGGGCCAGGGCTATGGCTACACCTTC	CASSLSGQGYGYTF
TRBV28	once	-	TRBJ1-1	TGTGCCAGTGCTGGGGGCCGGGTCGACACTGAAGCTTTCTTT	CASAGGRVDTEAFF
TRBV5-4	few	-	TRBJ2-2	TGTGCCAGCAGCTTGGATAGCCCCGGGGAGCTGTTTTTT	CASSLDSPGELFF
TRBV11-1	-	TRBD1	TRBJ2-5	TGTGCCAGCAGCCCCGGGACAGGGGCGCAAGAGACCCAGTACTTC	CASSPGTGAQETQYF
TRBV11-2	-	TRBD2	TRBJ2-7	TGTGCCAGCAGCTTTGAGGGAGGGTCCTACGAGCAGTACTTC	CASSFEGGSYEQYF
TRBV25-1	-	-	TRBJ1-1	TGTGCCAGCAGTCAAACAGGGCTGGTAGCTGAAGCTTTCTTT	CASSQTGLVAEAFF
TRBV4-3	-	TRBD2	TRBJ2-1	TGCGCCAGCAGCCAAGTAGGGACTAGCGGGCCCCATGAGCAGTTCTTC	CASSQVGTSGPHEQFF
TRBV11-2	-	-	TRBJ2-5	TGTGCCAGCAGCTTGGGGGACTCCTATAACCAAGAGACCCAGTACTTC	CASSLGDSYNQETQYF
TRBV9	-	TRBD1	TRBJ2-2	TGTGCCAGCAGCCTCGGGACAGGGGGCATCGGGGAGCTGTTTTTT	CASSLGTGGIGELFF
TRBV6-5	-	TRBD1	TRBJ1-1	TGTGCCAGCAGTCCGGGACAGGTCAACGCTGAAGCTTTCTTT	CASSPGQVNAEAFF
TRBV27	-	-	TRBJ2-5	TGTGCCAGCAGTTTATCCCGTCGGGGGGAGACCCAGTACTTC	CASSLSRRGETQYF
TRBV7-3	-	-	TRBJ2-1	TGTGCCAGCAGCTTGTGGGGGGAAAAATACAATGAGCAGTTCTTC	CASSLWGEKYNEQFF
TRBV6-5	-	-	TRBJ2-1	TGTGCCAGCAGTTACAGCGCGGGCAATGAGCAGTTCTTC	CASSYSAGNEQFF
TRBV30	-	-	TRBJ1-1	TGTGCCTGGAGAGGGCAGGGCGGTGAAGCTTTCTTT	CAWRGQGGEAFF
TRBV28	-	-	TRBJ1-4	TGTGCCAGCAGGCTCGGGATAAGTAATGAAAAACTGTTTTTT	CASRLGISNEKLFF
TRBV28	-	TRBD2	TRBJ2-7	TGTGCCAGCAGTCCTCTAGCGGGAGGCGCCTACGAGCAGTACTTC	CASSPLAGGAYEQYF
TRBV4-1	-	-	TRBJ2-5	TGCGCCAGCAGCCGACTACAGGGCGGGGGCCAAGAGACCCAGTACTTC	CASSRLQGGGQETQYF
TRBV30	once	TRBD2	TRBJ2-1	TGTGCCTGGAGTGGAAAGGGAGGGAACAATGAGCAGTTCTTC	CAWSGKGGNNEQFF
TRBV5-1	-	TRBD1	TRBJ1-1	TGCGCCAGCAGCTTGGAAGTCGGGACAGGGGGCCTCCGGGCTTTCTTT	CASSLEVGTGGLRAFF
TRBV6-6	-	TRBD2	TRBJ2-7	TGTGCCAGCAGTTTTAGCGGGAGAAGCTCCTACGAGCAGTACTTC	CASSFSGRSSYEQYF
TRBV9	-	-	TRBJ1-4	TGTGCCAGCGGTCTGGGGAGTTTTCAAGGTGAAAAACTGTTTTTT	CASGLGSFQGEKLFF
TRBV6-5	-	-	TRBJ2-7	TGTGCCAGCAATTCTAGGTGGGAGCAGTACTTC	CASNSRWEQYF
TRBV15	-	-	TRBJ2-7	TGTGCCACCAGCAGAGGGGACTTGTCCTACGAGCAGTACTTC	CATSRGDLSYEQYF
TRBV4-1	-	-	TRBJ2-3	TGCGCCAGCAGCCAAGACTTTGCGGGGAACACAGATACGCAGTATTTT	CASSQDFAGNTDTQYF
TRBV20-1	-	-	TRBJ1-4	TGCAGTGCTGCGCCGAGGGAAAAACTGTTTTTT	CSAAPREKLFF
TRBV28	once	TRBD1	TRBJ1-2	TGTGCCAGCAGCACCGACAGGGGGATCTATGGCTACACCTTC	CASSTDRGIYGYTF
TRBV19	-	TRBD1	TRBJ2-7	TGTGCCAGTAGTCTGGACAGGAACTCCTACGAGCAGTACTTC	CASSLDRNSYEQYF
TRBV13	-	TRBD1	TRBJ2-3	TGTGCCAGCAGCTTATTCAGGGGGACGGGTGCTAGCACAGATACGCAGTATTTT	CASSLFRGTGASTDTQYF
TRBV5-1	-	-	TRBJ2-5	TGCGCCAGCAGCTTAGGGGTCGGCAGGTACGATCAAGAGACCCAGTACTTC	CASSLGVGRYDQETQYF
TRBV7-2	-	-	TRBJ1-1	TGTGCCAGCAGCCACGACAGCTATGAAGCTTTCTTT	CASSHDSYEAFF
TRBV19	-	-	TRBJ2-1	TGTGCCAGTAGTCAATGGACAGCCAATGAGCAGTTCTTC	CASSQWTANEQFF
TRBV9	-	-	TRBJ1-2	TGTGCCAGCAGCACCCGACAGGACCATGGCTACACCTTC	CASSTRQDHGYTF
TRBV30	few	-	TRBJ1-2	TGTGCCTGGGCCCGGGACACACACTCACATGGCTACACCTTC	CAWARDTHSHGYTF
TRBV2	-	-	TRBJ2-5	TGTGCCAGTGTCTTAGTAGCGGAAGAGACCCAGTACTTC	CASVLVAEETQYF